The rows below give T cell receptor beta chains drawn from one sample of a study of blood T cell repertoires in COVID-19. Here immunoSEQ multiplex PCR was the method, and the copy in TCRdb shows in-frame clones only, minus some. Of tens of thousands of clones detected, approximately 84% appear once; the ten largest clones hold over 2%. What was sequenced was peripheral blood. Receptors were obtained from a man in his fifties or sixties with acute or convalescent COVID-19. Both conserved end residues are part of each CDR3. Each record gives: clone size, J gene, V gene, CDR3 protein. Only part of the rows carry a size: once, few, many, or a class if the clone is expanded.

size: few; J: TRBJ2-1; V: TRBV7-6; CDR3: CASSLARPSYNEQFF
size: -; J: TRBJ1-1; V: TRBV12-3/TRBV12-4; CDR3: CASSSQGNTEAFF
size: -; J: TRBJ2-7; V: TRBV27; CDR3: CASSFTGVKIYEQYF
size: -; J: TRBJ1-2; V: TRBV28; CDR3: CASSSTGEGYTF
size: -; J: TRBJ2-7; V: TRBV12-3/TRBV12-4; CDR3: CASSSTGFYEQYF
size: -; J: TRBJ2-1; V: TRBV6-5; CDR3: CASSYQRQHYNEQFF
size: -; J: TRBJ2-7; V: TRBV5-1; CDR3: CASSLGTGGTEQYF
size: -; J: TRBJ2-5; V: TRBV9; CDR3: CASSRVGVKETQYF
size: few; J: TRBJ2-2; V: TRBV7-9; CDR3: CASSPQARLAGTNTGELFF
size: -; J: TRBJ2-5; V: TRBV27; CDR3: CASRTIAGNQETQYF
size: -; J: TRBJ1-5; V: TRBV29-1; CDR3: CSVSLGSNQPQHF
size: -; J: TRBJ2-7; V: TRBV10-2; CDR3: CASSGLAGSYEQYF
size: -; J: TRBJ1-1; V: TRBV6-1; CDR3: CASSELGGGTEAFF
size: -; J: TRBJ1-5; V: TRBV6-5; CDR3: CASSPKPDQPQHF
size: -; J: TRBJ1-6; V: TRBV6-6; CDR3: CASSRDSSNSPLHF
size: once; J: TRBJ2-7; V: TRBV5-1; CDR3: CASSWKLMGLEQYF
size: -; J: TRBJ2-6; V: TRBV9; CDR3: CASSVVPGGYSSGANVLTF
size: -; J: TRBJ2-3; V: TRBV5-1; CDR3: CASSLGRGTDTQYF
size: -; J: TRBJ2-4; V: TRBV10-3; CDR3: CANHPRGRLAKNIQYF
size: -; J: TRBJ1-6; V: TRBV3-1/TRBV3-2; CDR3: CASSQALPSSYNSPLHF
size: -; J: TRBJ2-7; V: TRBV7-3; CDR3: CASSLGGGWNEQYF
size: few; J: TRBJ2-1; V: TRBV4-2; CDR3: CASSQVAGEYNEQFF
size: -; J: TRBJ2-5; V: TRBV5-4; CDR3: CASSLGGGAEETQYF
size: -; J: TRBJ2-2; V: TRBV6-1; CDR3: CASSEGLAGTGELFF
size: -; J: TRBJ1-6; V: TRBV2; CDR3: CASGQNNSPLHF
size: -; J: TRBJ2-1; V: TRBV15; CDR3: CATSRDPTSVDEQFF
size: -; J: TRBJ2-3; V: TRBV3-1/TRBV3-2; CDR3: CASSHAGPTDTQYF
size: -; J: TRBJ2-7; V: TRBV13; CDR3: CASSTYLAGYEQYF
size: -; J: TRBJ2-7; V: TRBV7-3; CDR3: CASSFYRDSYEQYF
size: -; J: TRBJ2-7; V: TRBV2; CDR3: CASSPVYYEQYF
size: -; J: TRBJ1-2; V: TRBV2; CDR3: CASSTREDGYTF
size: -; J: TRBJ1-1; V: TRBV5-1; CDR3: CASSSQGQNTEAFF
size: few; J: TRBJ2-7; V: TRBV27; CDR3: CASRSGYEQYF
size: -; J: TRBJ2-2; V: TRBV19; CDR3: CASSEREAPTGELFF
size: once; J: TRBJ2-2; V: TRBV11-2; CDR3: CATSSVIGNRDRNTGELFF
size: -; J: TRBJ1-2; V: TRBV5-6; CDR3: CASSFKEGYTF
size: -; J: TRBJ2-1; V: TRBV6-6; CDR3: CASSYGAGPSYNEQFF
size: -; J: TRBJ2-7; V: TRBV9; CDR3: CASILRSDLRNYEQYF
size: -; J: TRBJ2-3; V: TRBV18; CDR3: CASSGRQSDTQYF
size: once; J: TRBJ2-1; V: TRBV2; CDR3: CASSEEKASGGNEQFF
size: once; J: TRBJ2-3; V: TRBV9; CDR3: CASSKLGGTSSTDTQYF
size: once; J: TRBJ2-7; V: TRBV7-9; CDR3: CASTWGLDEQYF
size: few; J: TRBJ2-5; V: TRBV3-1/TRBV3-2; CDR3: CASSQGAQETQYF
size: -; J: TRBJ1-5; V: TRBV19; CDR3: CASETAHSNQPQHF
size: few; J: TRBJ2-1; V: TRBV19; CDR3: CASSIPAGPHNEQFF
size: -; J: TRBJ1-1; V: TRBV29-1; CDR3: CSVSQGLLMNTEAFF
size: -; J: TRBJ2-7; V: TRBV6-1; CDR3: CASSENPLGREVEQYF
size: -; J: TRBJ1-4; V: TRBV5-5; CDR3: CASSQLAGQGEELFF
size: -; J: TRBJ2-7; V: TRBV7-6; CDR3: CASSMGHNYEQYF
size: -; J: TRBJ1-4; V: TRBV7-9; CDR3: CASSHLDRGREKLFF
size: few; J: TRBJ2-7; V: TRBV10-3; CDR3: CAISEAGTSGSYEQYF
size: -; J: TRBJ2-3; V: TRBV18; CDR3: CASAGMADTQYF
size: -; J: TRBJ2-1; V: TRBV5-1; CDR3: CASSPGTGNEQFF
size: -; J: TRBJ1-3; V: TRBV6-6; CDR3: CASSLGQGALGNTIYF
size: medium-sized; J: TRBJ2-5; V: TRBV30; CDR3: CAWSVRGQERKETQYF
size: -; J: TRBJ2-1; V: TRBV12-3/TRBV12-4; CDR3: CASSFLAGNEQFF
size: -; J: TRBJ2-7; V: TRBV10-3; CDR3: CAISGLANSSYEQYF
size: -; J: TRBJ2-7; V: TRBV27; CDR3: CASSLGHPSYEQYF